These 8 T cell receptor beta chains share one sample of origin, sequenced in a study of shared clonotypes between healthy human individuals. TCRdb keeps only in-frame clones here, not all; method: immunoSEQ multiplex PCR. The sample yields under 550,000 clones, 90% to 96% seen once. Material for sequencing was naive CD4+ T cells sorted from blood. Subset of the sample: CD45RA+ positively selected. The receptors stem from a woman aged 25 to 39 in good health.

The gene calls are TRBV6-6 and TRBJ2-5, with 7 nucleotides matching TRBD2. CDR1 is MNHNY, CDR2 SVGAGI, per germline (reference sequence). The trim removed 0 bases at V and 11 bases at J, leaving 9 bases unmatched. This CDR3 has 14 residues. For the CDR3, the DNA is TGTGCCAGCAGTTACTCAGGGTCGGGAGGAGAGCAGTACTTC. This translates into CASSYSGSGGEQYF.

On this clone itself: Other DNA sequences from this sample encode an identical CDR3 as well. The V and J genes are TRBV20-1 and TRBJ2-7; D is unclear. V was pared by 0 bases and J by 6 bases, with 6 bases between. This CDR3 region has 11 residues. The germline CDR1 and CDR2 sequences are DFQATT and SNEGSKA (reference sequence). In DNA, the CDR3 is TGCAGTGCTAGAGACCCCGCCGAGCAGTACTTC. Translating it yields CSARDPAEQYF.

J is TRBJ2-6 and V is TRBV7-2; D remains unclear. Between the trimmed V and J ends, which lost 3 bases and 4 bases, there was a span of 13 bases. This CDR3 is 16 amino acids long. Germline-derived CDR1 and CDR2 are SGHTA and FQGNSA. The CDR3 nucleotides are TGTGCCAGCAGCTTGGGTAGGGTTTCCGGGGCCAACGTCCTGACTTTC. Translated, it gives CASSLGRVSGANVLTF.

The chain carries TRBV10-3 and TRBJ1-3; D remains ambiguous. The CDR3 contains 14 residues. Trimming removed 3 bases from V and 4 bases from J, with 10 bases in between. Germline V gene data show CDR1 as ENHRY and CDR2 as SYGVKD. The CDR3 sequence is CAISDVGRGNTIYF. The CDR3 coding sequence is TGTGCCATCAGTGATGTCGGACGAGGAAACACCATATATTTT.

V gene TRBV5-8 combines with J gene TRBJ2-6; weak D call: TRBD2 (6 bases). The V end was cut by 0 bases, the J end by 0 bases, with 13 bases between. This CDR3 region has 18 residues. CDR1 and CDR2 from the germline V gene are SGHTS and YDEGEE. CDR3 loop: CASSLAAGTDSGANVLTF. In DNA, the CDR3 is TGTGCCAGCAGCTTGGCGGCGGGAACGGACTCTGGGGCCAACGTCCTGACTTTC.

The chain recombines TRBV27 with TRBJ1-6; weak D call: TRBD1 (5 bases). The V gene lost 3 bases and the J gene lost 8 bases, with 8 bases spanning the gap. Germline CDR1 reads MNHEY; CDR2 reads SMNVEV (reference sequence). The CDR3 has 13 amino acids. The CDR3 sequence: CASSFKGDSPLHF. The CDR3 DNA is TGTGCCAGCAGTTTTAAAGGGGATTCACCCCTCCACTTT.

The gene calls are TRBV5-4 and TRBJ2-3; D may be TRBD1 or TRBD2 (5 bases each). Trimming stripped 0 bases from V and 14 bases from J, with 13 bases between. CDR1 and CDR2 from the germline V gene are SGHNT and YYREEE (reference sequence). This CDR3 comprises 12 residues. The CDR3 loop reads CASSLVGTPLYF. CDR3 DNA sequence: TGTGCCAGCAGCTTGGTAGGGACCCCCCTGTATTTT. Full variable domain (rest looked up from reference TRBV5-4 and TRBJ2-3): ETGVTQSPTHLIKTRGQQVTLRCSSQSGHNTVSWYQQALGQGPQFIFQYYREEENGRGNFPPRFSGLQFPNYSSELNVNALELDDSALYLCASSLVGTPLYFGPGTRLTVL.

CDR3 DNA: TGTGCCAGCAGCTTAACCGGGAGTCACACCGGGGAGCTGTTTTTT. This encodes CASSLTGSHTGELFF. This rearrangement joins TRBV7-9 to TRBJ2-2; perhaps TRBD2 as D (6 bases). The V and J ends lost 2 bases and 3 bases respectively, with 10 bases between them. Germline assignment: CDR1 SEHNR and CDR2 FQNEAQ (reference sequence). The CDR3 covers 15 residues.